The 11 T cell receptor beta chains below were found in one sample sequenced in a study of OX40 agonist ivuxolimab in advanced cancers. Some clones are missing from TCRdb's copy, which holds only in-frame ones; the method was immunoSEQ multiplex PCR. The table records about 89,000 clones, roughly 88% of them present only once. This specimen was CD4+ or CD8+ T cells sorted from blood, taken in a trial of the OX40 agonist ivuxolimab. These receptors were obtained from an adult with an advanced solid tumor such as melanoma, head and neck, liver or kidney cancer.

As regards this clone: The sample has other DNA sequences that encode this CDR3 too. This rearrangement joins TRBV5-1 to TRBJ2-5, with D maybe TRBD1 (6 bases). The CDR3 is 14 residues long. Germline V gene sequence: CDR1 SGHRS, CDR2 YFSETQ. The ends were cut back, 1 base at V and 2 bases at J, with 9 bases in the middle. As DNA, the CDR3 is TGCGCCAGCAGCTTGCGGCAGGGGCAAGAGACCCAGTACTTC. Translated: CASSLRQGQETQYF.

CDR3 region: CASSASGGRETQYF. CDR3 nucleotide sequence: TGTGCCAGCAGTGCCAGCGGGGGGCGAGAGACCCAGTACTTC. The V call is TRBV28, the J call TRBJ2-5, with 9 bases lining up with TRBD2. With V trimmed by 5 bases and J by 4 bases, 5 bases remained unmatched. CDR3 length equals 14 residues. CDR1 is MDHEN and CDR2 is SYDVKM in the germline V gene.

This clone is a singleton in its sample. Other DNA sequences within the sample encode an identical CDR3. This chain links TRBV7-2 with TRBJ1-4; 8 bases map to TRBD1. Germline CDR1 reads SGHTA; CDR2 reads FQGNSA. The CDR3 loop spans 13 amino acids. The junction had 4 bases not matched to a gene; V was cut back by 5 bases and J by 8 bases. The CDR3 nucleotides are TGTGCCAGCAGCAGAGGACAGGGAGAAAAACTGTTTTTT. Protein product: CASSRGQGEKLFF.

The genes are TRBV28 and TRBJ1-1; D is uncertain. From germline, CDR1 is MDHEN and CDR2 SYDVKM. The CDR3 length is 13 residues. The chain's CDR3 is CACAKGGHTEAFF. In DNA, the CDR3 is TGTGCGTGTGCGAAGGGTGGTCACACTGAAGCTTTCTTT.

The rearrangement links TRBV10-3 to TRBJ2-6, with a weak D call TRBD1 (5 bases). Germline V gives CDR1 ENHRY, CDR2 SYGVKD. With 1 base removed from V and 4 bases from J, the gap between germline ends came to 11 bases. The CDR3 spans 16 residues. CDR3 sequence reads: CAISELGVAGANVLTF. CDR3 sequence (DNA): TGTGCCATCAGTGAGTTAGGGGTTGCGGGGGCCAACGTCCTGACTTTC.

The chain joins TRBV6-6 to TRBJ1-1; D is uncertain. This CDR3 has 11 amino acids. V gave up 5 bases and J gave up 8 bases, with 9 bases separating them. CDR1 is MNHNY and CDR2 is SVGAGI in the germline V gene (reference sequence). The CDR3 bases are TGTGCCAGCAGTGGGATCTGGGAAGCTTTCTTT. This gives the protein CASSGIWEAFF.

The CDR3 region is CASSAPLGTYEQYF. Written as DNA, the CDR3 is TGTGCCAGCAGTGCCCCGTTGGGTACCTACGAGCAGTACTTC. This chain joins TRBV25-1 and TRBJ2-7; unclear D gene. From germline, CDR1 is MGHDK and CDR2 SYGVNS. With 4 bases removed from V and 2 bases from J, the gap between germline ends came to 12 bases. The length of the CDR3 is 14 residues.

The chain joins TRBV19 to TRBJ1-1, with D hard to call. CDR3 size: 16 residues. Trimming left V 6 bases short and J 3 bases short, with 20 bases between. Germline values: CDR1 LNHDA, CDR2 SQIVND (reference sequence). The CDR3 DNA sequence: TGTGCCAGTAGCCCCAACCCAGCGGGCTGGTACACTGAAGCTTTCTTT. Amino acids: CASSPNPAGWYTEAFF.

This chain joins TRBV7-8 and TRBJ2-7; D perhaps matches TRBD2 (5 bases). Germline loops: CDR1 SGHVS, CDR2 FQNEAQ. CDR3 length equals 15 residues. The germline V and J ends were trimmed by 0 bases and 2 bases, with 11 bases remaining between them. CDR3 region: CASSLAGVAPYEQYF. CDR3 coding DNA: TGTGCCAGCAGCTTAGCGGGAGTGGCCCCCTACGAGCAGTACTTC.

In DNA, the CDR3 is TGTGCCAGCAGCGGGCAGGGACAGGGGAATGAAAAACTGTTTTTT. It translates to CASSGQGQGNEKLFF. The V call is TRBV7-9, the J call TRBJ1-4; 10 bases line up with TRBD1. Per the germline V gene, CDR1 is SEHNR and CDR2 is FQNEAQ (reference sequence). The length of the CDR3 is 15 residues. V was pared by 5 bases and J by 5 bases, with 5 bases of the junction left unmatched.

The chain has TRBV7-2 and TRBJ2-7; D unresolved. Per germline, CDR1 SGHTA and CDR2 FQGNSA. Trimming pared 5 bases from V and 0 bases from J, leaving 11 bases between. CDR3 length: 14 amino acids. The chain's CDR3 is CASSTSVGSYEQYF. The CDR3 nucleotides are TGTGCCAGCAGCACGTCTGTGGGCTCCTACGAGCAGTACTTC.